This T cell receptor (beta chain) originates from a study of shared clonotypes between healthy human individuals. Germline V lookup: CDR1 SGHDN, CDR2 FVKESK. The CDR3 loop spans 15 amino acids. The V gene end was trimmed by 7 bases and the J gene end by 3 bases; junction bases not matched to a gene: 6. Measured with immunoSEQ multiplex PCR; TCRdb has only the in-frame clones, and not every one. Of over a million clones detected, around 75% appear once; the ten largest clones hold 1.5%. What was sequenced was memory CD4+ T cells sorted from blood. Subset described: CD45RA-negative fraction. This chain joins TRBV14 and TRBJ2-5; 12 bases map to TRBD2. This TCR derives from a man aged 18 to 30 in good health. In nucleotides, the CDR3 is TGTGCCAGCACACCAACTAGCGGGAGGAAAGAGACCCAGTACTTC. It encodes CASTPTSGRKETQYF.